One and the same sample provided the 12 T cell receptor beta chains below, sequenced in a study of monozygotic twins with inflammatory bowel disease. One entry per CDR3 protein, without DNA, is what TCRdb gives after re-calling the 5' RACE reads. The sample has some 440,000 distinct CDR3 sequences; the top ten hold more than 2%. Sequenced: blood. The receptors come from a human donor with ulcerative colitis or Crohn's disease, or a healthy co-twin of an affected twin (not recorded which).

The chain joins TRBV10-1 to TRBJ2-4; the D gene TCRdb calls, TRBD1, cannot be checked with no DNA. Germline CDR1 is WNHNN and CDR2 is SYGVQD (reference sequence). The CDR3 runs 12 residues. The CDR3 here is CASTDIKNIQYF.

The V and J genes are TRBV7-8 and TRBJ1-2; TCRdb proposes TRBD1, but this gene call is untestable without DNA. The CDR3 is 14 residues long. Germline CDR1 is SGHVS and CDR2 is FQNEAQ. CDR3 in amino acids: CASSSRAAGYGYTF.

This rearrangement joins TRBV7-9 to TRBJ2-7; as DNA is missing, the TRBD1 call by TCRdb cannot be tested. The CDR3 runs to 15 residues. CDR1 and CDR2 (germline): SEHNR, FQNEAQ (reference sequence). The CDR3 protein is CASSPPGSPGGEQYF.

This rearrangement joins TRBV29-1 to TRBJ1-1; TCRdb's assignment of TRBD1 cannot be checked, as there is no DNA. The germline V gene has CDR1 SQVTM and CDR2 ANQGSEA. The CDR3 is 14 amino acids. The CDR3 spells CSVPINRQGAGAFF.

The V and J genes are TRBV3-1 and TRBJ2-3; as DNA is missing, the TRBD1 call by TCRdb cannot be tested. This CDR3 has 12 residues. In germline, CDR1 is LGHDT, CDR2 YNNKEL (reference sequence). The CDR3 is CASSPGRLPLYF.

This chain links TRBV11-2 with TRBJ2-3; TCRdb selects TRBD2, and the lack of DNA leaves this call unchecked. CDR1 and CDR2 from the germline V gene are SGHAT and FQNNGV. The CDR3 sequence is 17 residues long. CDR3: CASSSRPTSGYTDTQYF.

V and J are TRBV27 and TRBJ2-1; lacking DNA, the TRBD2 call made by TCRdb goes unchecked. From germline, CDR1 is MNHEY and CDR2 SMNVEV (reference sequence). This CDR3 has 13 amino acids. This chain's CDR3 is CASSGILVNEQFF.

The chain links TRBV20-1 to TRBJ2-1. Germline CDR1 DFQATT, CDR2 SNEGSKA (reference sequence). The CDR3 totals 14 residues. The CDR3 region is CSARDSSSYNEQFF.

This chain links TRBV7-2 with TRBJ1-1; TCRdb outputs TRBD1, but without DNA this stays unchecked. The CDR3 consists of 16 residues. Germline loops: CDR1 SGHTA, CDR2 FQGNSA. Here the CDR3 reads CASSADRTPGDTEAFF.

The genes are TRBV7-6 and TRBJ2-7. Looked up from germline, CDR1 is SGHVS and CDR2 is FNYEAQ. The CDR3 extends over 13 amino acids. CDR3 region: CASSLSGNNEQYF. The full variable domain, completed using reference TRBV7-6 and TRBJ2-7, is GAGVSQSPRYKVTKRGQDVALRCDPISGHVSLYWYRQALGQGPEFLTYFNYEAQQDKSGLPNDRFSAERPEGSISTLTIQRTEQRDSAMYRCASSLSGNNEQYFGPGTRLTVT.

The chain has TRBV6-1 and TRBJ2-5; with no DNA, the TCRdb D assignment of TRBD2 cannot be verified. In germline, CDR1 is MNHNS, CDR2 SASEGT. The CDR3 runs to 16 residues. CDR3 protein: CASRKLRDSYQETQYF.

The chain is built from TRBV20-1 and TRBJ2-3; TCRdb's D call of TRBD2 is untestable without DNA. The CDR3 spans 15 residues. The germline CDR1 and CDR2 sequences are DFQATT and SNEGSKA (reference sequence). The CDR3 loop reads CSAEPGLASTDTQYF.